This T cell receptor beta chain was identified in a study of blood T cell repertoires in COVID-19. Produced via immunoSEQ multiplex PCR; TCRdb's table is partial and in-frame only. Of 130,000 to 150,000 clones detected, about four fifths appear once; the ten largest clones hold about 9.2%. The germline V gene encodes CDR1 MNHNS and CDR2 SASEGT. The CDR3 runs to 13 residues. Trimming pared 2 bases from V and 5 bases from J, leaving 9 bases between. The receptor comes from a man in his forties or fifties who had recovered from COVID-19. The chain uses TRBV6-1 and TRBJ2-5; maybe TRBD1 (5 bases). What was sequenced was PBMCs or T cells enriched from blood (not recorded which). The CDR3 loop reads CASSEWGVETQYF. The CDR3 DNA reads TGTGCCAGCAGTGAATGGGGCGTGGAGACCCAGTACTTC.